The T cell receptor beta chain described here comes from a study of Graves' ophthalmopathy and Graves' hyperthyroidism. This clonotype was seen a handful of times. Amplified material comprised TCR beta CDR3 regions derived from RNA transcripts. The authors performed first-round RT-PCR with HTBI primers and then a second-round multiplex PCR. In TCRdb, the multiplex PCR reads were re-called with MiXCR into one record per CDR3 protein. The sample lists 600,000 to 950,000 distinct CDR3 sequences, approximately 40% occurring once. V dropped 5 bases and J dropped 2 bases, with 12 bases sitting between them. The CDR3 is 14 amino acids. Germline CDR1 is MNHNS and CDR2 is SASEGT.

This chain connects TRBV6-1 to TRBJ2-5; possible D gene TRBD2, 6 bases. The source material was peripheral blood. The sequence came from an adult man with Graves' ophthalmopathy. The CDR3 sequence: CASSYVAGQETQYF. CDR3 bases: TGTGCCAGCAGTTACGTGGCGGGGCAAGAGACCCAGTACTTC.